Following are 28 T cell receptor beta chains from one sample sequenced in a study of blood T cell repertoires in COVID-19. Measured with immunoSEQ multiplex PCR; TCRdb has only the in-frame clones, and not every one. There are a few hundred thousand clones in the sample; approximately 83% occur only once, and roughly 2.3% lies in the top ten. Material: peripheral blood. The receptors here all came from a woman aged 55-69 years with acute or convalescent COVID-19.

This clone was seen a handful of times. This chain links TRBV7-9 with TRBJ2-3; D possibly corresponds to TRBD2 (5 bases). The CDR3 contains 15 residues. V dropped 0 bases and J dropped 2 bases, with 9 bases sitting between them. Germline assignment: CDR1 SEHNR and CDR2 FQNEAQ (reference sequence). CDR3 in amino acids: CASSLASGLTDTQYF. CDR3 coding DNA: TGTGCCAGCAGCTTAGCGTCAGGACTCACAGATACGCAGTATTTT. Supplemented by reference TRBV7-9 and TRBJ2-3, the full variable domain reads DTGVSQNPRHKITKRGQNVTFRCDPISEHNRLYWYRQTLGQGPEFLTYFQNEAQLEKSRLLSDRFSAERPKGSFSTLEIQRTEQGDSAMYLCASSLASGLTDTQYFGPGTRLTVL.

The rearrangement links TRBV4-2 to TRBJ1-2; 8 nucleotides align to TRBD1. The CDR3 covers 15 residues. CDR1 is LGHNA and CDR2 is YNFKEQ in the germline V gene. J gave up 4 bases and V 0 bases, and 4 bases lay outside the gene matches. CDR3 nucleotides: TGTGCCAGCAGCCAAGATGCAGGGGGCACCTATGGCTACACCTTC. It is translated as CASSQDAGGTYGYTF.

With respect to this clone: The same CDR3 arises from other DNA sequences in this sample as well. The chain is built from TRBV7-9 and TRBJ2-3; D unresolved. V was clipped by 8 bases and J by 3 bases, with 6 bases between them. The germline V gene encodes CDR1 SEHNR and CDR2 FQNEAQ (reference sequence). This CDR3 contains 11 residues. Written as DNA, the CDR3 is TGTGCCAGCGGAGAAACAGATACGCAGTATTTT. Translated: CASGETDTQYF.

This rearrangement joins TRBV3-1 (or the pseudogene TRBV3-2) to TRBJ1-1; D call uncertain. The CDR3 is made up of 12 amino acids. The germline V gene encodes CDR1 LGHDT and CDR2 YNNKEL (reference sequence). V was pared by 1 base and J by 6 bases, with 6 bases between. The CDR3 region is CASSQANSEAFF. Here the CDR3 DNA reads TGTGCCAGCAGCCAAGCCAACTCTGAAGCTTTCTTT.

The chain combines TRBV5-4 with TRBJ1-2; 8 bases are shared with TRBD1. The germline V gene has CDR1 SGHNT and CDR2 YYREEE (reference sequence). V lost 1 base, J lost 8 bases, and 16 bases stayed unmatched. This CDR3 comprises 17 residues. Here the CDR3 reads CASSLSQGAAAGLGYTF. CDR3 DNA: TGTGCCAGCAGCTTGAGTCAGGGGGCGGCGGCGGGTTTAGGCTACACCTTC.

This clone was seen only a few times. This chain links TRBV2 with TRBJ2-7; TRBD2 aligns across 8 bases. Trimming removed 1 base from V and 2 bases from J; junction bases left unmatched: 1. The CDR3 is 14 amino acids. Looked up from germline, CDR1 is SNHLY and CDR2 is FYNNEI. The CDR3 DNA is TGTGCCAGCAGTGAAGGGACTAGCCCCTACGAGCAGTACTTC. It specifies CASSEGTSPYEQYF. Together with reference TRBV2 and TRBJ2-7, the CDR3 gives the full variable domain: EPEVTQTPSHQVTQMGQEVILRCVPISNHLYFYWYRQILGQKVEFLVSFYNNEISEKSEIFDDQFSVERPDGSNFTLKIRSTKLEDSAMYFCASSEGTSPYEQYFGPGTRLTVT.

V is TRBV29-1 and J is TRBJ2-5; the match to TRBD1 covers 8 bases. The CDR3 is 15 amino acids. Germline V lookup: CDR1 SQVTM, CDR2 ANQGSEA. V lost 7 bases, J lost 2 bases, and 12 bases stayed unmatched. CDR3 coding DNA: TGCAGCGCCGGGACAGGCCAAAGCTTTCAAGAGACCCAGTACTTC. This gives the protein CSAGTGQSFQETQYF.

This chain joins TRBV19 and TRBJ1-2; D not certain. CDR3 length equals 14 residues. Trimming stripped 0 bases from V and 4 bases from J, with 9 bases between. Germline V gene lookup returns CDR1 LNHDA and CDR2 SQIVND (reference sequence). The CDR3 reads CASSIDPRLYGYTF. The CDR3 region has the DNA TGTGCCAGTAGTATAGATCCCAGACTCTATGGCTACACCTTC.

The CDR3 coding sequence is TGTGCCAGCAGTTACGAGGGCAGAAACACTGAAGCTTTCTTT. Translated, it gives CASSYEGRNTEAFF. V is TRBV6-5 and J is TRBJ1-1; D gene uncertain. Trimming pared 2 bases from V and 2 bases from J, leaving 9 bases between. From germline, CDR1 is MNHEY and CDR2 SVGAGI. The CDR3 covers 14 residues.

The gene calls are TRBV6-5 and TRBJ2-7; D is possibly TRBD2 (7 bases). From germline, CDR1 is MNHEY and CDR2 SVGAGI. There are 15 residues in the CDR3. V dropped 6 bases and J dropped 1 base, with 16 bases sitting between them. The CDR3 is CASSPDEGGSYEQYF. CDR3 nucleotides: TGTGCCAGCAGCCCCGATGAGGGGGGGTCCTACGAGCAGTACTTC.

The chain links TRBV9 to TRBJ1-2; D perhaps matches TRBD1 (6 bases). Trimming stripped 0 bases from V and 2 bases from J, with 11 bases between. The CDR3 covers 15 residues. Looked up from germline, CDR1 is SGDLS and CDR2 is YYNGEE. The chain's CDR3 is CASSVGTVSNYGYTF. The CDR3, as DNA: TGTGCCAGCAGCGTAGGGACAGTTTCGAACTATGGCTACACCTTC.

CDR3 loop: CATSRDTRTDTQYF. Here the CDR3 DNA reads TGTGCCACCAGCAGAGATACGCGGACAGATACGCAGTATTTT. This chain joins TRBV15 and TRBJ2-3; no firm D call. Germline V gene lookup returns CDR1 LNHNV and CDR2 YYDKDF (reference sequence). This CDR3 is 14 amino acids long. The V gene lost 0 bases and the J gene lost 3 bases, with 7 bases spanning the gap. Based on the CDR3 plus reference TRBV15 and TRBJ2-3, the full variable domain is DAMVIQNPRYQVTQFGKPVTLSCSQTLNHNVMYWYQQKSSQAPKLLFHYYDKDFNNEADTPDNFQSRRPNTSFCFLDIRSPGLGDTAMYLCATSRDTRTDTQYFGPGTRLTVL.

This clone has just one count. The chain has TRBV13 and TRBJ1-2; possibly TRBD1 for D (5 bases). V was clipped by 3 bases and J by 4 bases, with 27 bases between them. This CDR3 has 19 residues. Germline-derived CDR1 and CDR2 are PRHDT and FYEKMQ (reference sequence). The CDR3 is CASSFGKGDLWQDRYGYTF. CDR3 bases: TGTGCCAGCAGCTTTGGTAAAGGGGATCTATGGCAGGATCGCTATGGCTACACCTTC.

This clone was seen a handful of times. This rearrangement joins TRBV3-1 (or the pseudogene TRBV3-2) to TRBJ2-3; D may be TRBD2 (5 bases). CDR1 is LGHDT and CDR2 is YNNKEL in the germline V gene (reference sequence). This CDR3 region has 15 residues. Trimming stripped 4 bases from V and 2 bases from J, with 13 bases between. DNA for the CDR3: TGTGCCAGCAGCCGGACTTTCACCTCCACAGATACGCAGTATTTT. It translates to CASSRTFTSTDTQYF.

The rearrangement links TRBV7-3 to TRBJ2-1, with 7 bases identical to TRBD1. CDR1 SGHTA and CDR2 FQGTGA come from the germline V gene. Trimming removed 5 bases from V and 7 bases from J; junction bases left unmatched: 8. This CDR3 has 14 residues. The CDR3 bases are TGTGCCAGCAGCCCAGGGGGTGCAGTGAATGAGCAGTTCTTC. Protein: CASSPGGAVNEQFF.

This chain links TRBV6-5 with TRBJ1-2, with 7 bases fitting TRBD1. Germline V gene lookup returns CDR1 MNHEY and CDR2 SVGAGI. The length of the CDR3 is 15 residues. V lost 0 bases to trimming and J lost 6 bases; unmatched junction nucleotides: 7. CDR3 DNA sequence: TGTGCCAGCAGTTACTCGATTTCAGGGGGAGATGGCTACACCTTC. As protein: CASSYSISGGDGYTF.

This rearrangement joins TRBV5-1 to TRBJ1-2, with D possibly being TRBD1 (6 bases). The CDR3 consists of 16 residues. The germline gives CDR1 SGHRS, CDR2 YFSETQ. V lost 3 bases and J lost 7, with 22 bases in between. The DNA for the CDR3 is TGCGCCAGCAGCTCCACCGCGGGGGCCTTAAGCCGTGGCTACACCTTC. It is translated as CASSSTAGALSRGYTF.

This clone was recorded only once. The chain is built from TRBV3-1 (or the pseudogene TRBV3-2) and TRBJ1-1, with D perhaps matching TRBD1 (5 bases). With 5 bases removed from V and 6 bases from J, the gap between germline ends came to 22 bases. Germline loops: CDR1 LGHDT, CDR2 YNNKEL (reference sequence). The CDR3 spans 16 residues. The CDR3 here is CASSDPKQGARAEAFF. CDR3 sequence (DNA): TGTGCCAGCAGCGACCCGAAGCAGGGTGCACGCGCTGAAGCTTTCTTT.

Only one count was recorded for this clone. This chain connects TRBV2 to TRBJ1-3, with 11 bases lining up with TRBD1. CDR1 SNHLY and CDR2 FYNNEI come from the germline V gene. V lost 5 bases to trimming and J lost 0 bases; unmatched junction nucleotides: 6. CDR3 length: 17 residues. The CDR3 loop is CASSPGTGGISGNTIYF. CDR3 bases: TGTGCCAGCAGTCCCGGGACAGGGGGGATCTCTGGAAACACCATATATTTT.

The chain uses TRBV2 and TRBJ2-1, with 14 bases identical to TRBD2. Germline lookup yields CDR1 SNHLY and CDR2 FYNNEI. The CDR3 totals 14 residues. J lost 9 bases, V lost 9 bases, and 7 bases had no gene match. The CDR3 protein is CASRLAGGQGEQFF. The CDR3 DNA follows: TGTGCCAGTCGACTAGCGGGGGGGCAGGGTGAGCAGTTCTTC.

This clone occurred once. The rearrangement uses TRBV7-9 and TRBJ1-1; 9 nucleotides align to TRBD1. V lost 1 base and J lost 4; bases outside the gene matches: 7. The CDR3 has 16 amino acids. CDR1 and CDR2 (germline): SEHNR, FQNEAQ (reference sequence). CDR3 region: CASSLGPGQGGTEAFF. In nucleotides, the CDR3 is TGTGCCAGCAGCTTAGGGCCGGGACAGGGCGGCACTGAAGCTTTCTTT.

The chain links TRBV18 to TRBJ1-5; a weak D match, TRBD1 (6 bases). The CDR3 is 15 amino acids. The germline V gene encodes CDR1 KGHSH and CDR2 LQKENI. The V end was cut by 6 bases, the J end by 4 bases, with 16 bases between. CDR3 coding DNA: TGTGCCAGCTCCCCGGTACAGGGCAAGAATCAGCCCCAGCATTTT. Amino acid sequence: CASSPVQGKNQPQHF.

The rearrangement links TRBV10-3 to TRBJ2-7; D gene unclear. This CDR3 comprises 14 residues. Germline CDR1 and CDR2: ENHRY and SYGVKD. V lost 0 bases to trimming and J lost 4 bases, with 10 bases between them. CDR3: CAISESQDLYEQYF. The CDR3 DNA is TGTGCCATCAGTGAGTCCCAGGATCTTTACGAGCAGTACTTC.

The rearrangement joins TRBV9 to TRBJ1-6; 8 positions agree with TRBD1. The CDR3 has 16 residues. The ends lost 0 bases at V and 10 bases at J; junction bases unmatched: 9. The germline gives CDR1 SGDLS, CDR2 YYNGEE. The CDR3 sequence is CASSVGRTGQDSPLHF. CDR3 DNA sequence: TGTGCCAGCAGCGTAGGTCGGACAGGGCAGGACTCACCCCTCCACTTT. The full variable domain, with the rest looked up from reference TRBV9 and TRBJ1-6, is DSGVTQTPKHLITATGQRVTLRCSPRSGDLSVYWYQQSLDQGLQFLIQYYNGEERAKGNILERFSAQQFPDLHSELNLSSLELGDSALYFCASSVGRTGQDSPLHFGNGTRLTVT.

This chain joins TRBV14 and TRBJ2-1; D ambiguous. The germline V and J ends were trimmed by 3 bases and 10 bases, with 10 bases remaining between them. CDR1 and CDR2 from the germline V gene are SGHDN and FVKESK. This CDR3 has 12 residues. CDR3: CASSQFSVEQFF. The CDR3 region has the DNA TGTGCCAGCAGCCAGTTTTCGGTAGAGCAGTTCTTC.

The genes are TRBV29-1 and TRBJ1-5; D is ambiguous. Germline V gene sequence: CDR1 SQVTM, CDR2 ANQGSEA. The CDR3 contains 13 residues. The V gene lost 7 bases and the J gene lost 0 bases, with 10 bases spanning the gap. Here the CDR3 reads CSAQTSSNQPQHF. DNA of the CDR3: TGCAGCGCCCAAACCAGTAGCAATCAGCCCCAGCATTTT.

V and J are TRBV30 and TRBJ2-1; D perhaps matches TRBD1 (5 bases). This CDR3 contains 13 residues. V lost 2 bases, J lost 4 bases, and 9 bases lay in between. CDR1 is GTSNPN, CDR2 SVGIG, per germline (reference sequence). The CDR3, as DNA: TGTGCCTGGAGTCTAAGACAGTACAATGAGCAGTTCTTC. It translates to CAWSLRQYNEQFF.

V gene TRBV3-1 (or the pseudogene TRBV3-2) combines with J gene TRBJ2-1, with 8 positions matching TRBD2. Germline CDR1 is LGHDT and CDR2 is YNNKEL (reference sequence). V was pared by 0 bases and J by 9 bases, with 7 bases of the junction left unmatched. The CDR3 spans 15 residues. The CDR3 DNA reads as TGTGCCAGCAGCCAAGATTGGGCGGGGGGCCTTGAGCAGTTCTTC. Its protein product is CASSQDWAGGLEQFF.